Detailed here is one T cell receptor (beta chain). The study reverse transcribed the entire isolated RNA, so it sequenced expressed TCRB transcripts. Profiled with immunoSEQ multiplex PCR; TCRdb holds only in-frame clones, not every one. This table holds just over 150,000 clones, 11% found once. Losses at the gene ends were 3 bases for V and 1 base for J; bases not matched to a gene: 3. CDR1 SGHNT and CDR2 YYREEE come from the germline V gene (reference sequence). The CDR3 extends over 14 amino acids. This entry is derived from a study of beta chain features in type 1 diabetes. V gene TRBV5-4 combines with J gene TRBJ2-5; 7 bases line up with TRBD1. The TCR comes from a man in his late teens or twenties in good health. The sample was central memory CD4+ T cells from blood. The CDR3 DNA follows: TGTGCCAGCAGCTCCCGGACAGGCCAAGAGACCCAGTACTTC. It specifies CASSSRTGQETQYF.